Presented here are 20 T cell receptor beta chains from one specimen sequenced in a study of blood T cell repertoires in COVID-19. Measured with immunoSEQ multiplex PCR; TCRdb has only the in-frame clones, and not every one. The sample lists roughly 100,000 clones; 85% to 90% were seen once. The sequencing sample was made of peripheral blood. These receptors were taken from an elderly woman with active COVID-19.

This chain connects TRBV11-2 to TRBJ2-3; 10 bases match TRBD2. J lost 3 bases, V lost 1 base, and 10 bases had no gene match. The CDR3 contains 18 residues. Germline CDR1 is SGHAT and CDR2 is FQNNGV. CDR3 DNA: TGTGCCAGCAGCTTAGTAGAACCCCTAGCGGGAGAAACAGATACGCAGTATTTT. Translated, it gives CASSLVEPLAGETDTQYF. Filled out from reference TRBV11-2 and TRBJ2-3, the complete variable domain reads EAGVAQSPRYKIIEKRQSVAFWCNPISGHATLYWYQQILGQGPKLLIQFQNNGVVDDSQLPKDRFSAERLKGVDSTLKIQPAKLEDSAVYLCASSLVEPLAGETDTQYFGPGTRLTVL.

This clone was seen once. The chain has TRBV11-2 and TRBJ2-5; 10 bases align to TRBD2. Trimming took 0 bases from V and 7 from J; bases not matched to a gene: 8. Germline V gene data show CDR1 as SGHAT and CDR2 as FQNNGV. CDR3 length: 16 residues. CDR3 sequence: CASSLDELAGTRTQYF. The CDR3 nucleotides read TGTGCCAGCAGCTTAGATGAACTAGCGGGGACCCGGACCCAGTACTTC.

In DNA form, the CDR3 reads TGTGCCAGCAGGCGACTAGGGACGTACGAGCAGTACTTC. Translation: CASRRLGTYEQYF. The chain couples TRBV28 to TRBJ2-7; tentative D call: TRBD2 (6 bases). Germline CDR1 is MDHEN and CDR2 is SYDVKM. V lost 6 bases to trimming and J lost 4 bases, with 13 bases between them. The CDR3 loop spans 13 amino acids.

CDR3: CASSLYGGSKYEQYF. CDR3 coding DNA: TGCGCCAGCAGCTTGTATGGCGGGAGTAAGTACGAGCAGTACTTC. V usage is TRBV5-1 and J usage is TRBJ2-7; TRBD2 matches 7 bases. Germline V gives CDR1 SGHRS, CDR2 YFSETQ. J gave up 4 bases and V 1 base, and 8 bases lay outside the gene matches. The CDR3 runs 15 residues.

Points on this clone: Relative to the germline gene, one junction end is altered; a read error may explain this. The chain is built from TRBV11-2 and TRBJ2-5; 8 bases agree with TRBD2. Germline lookup yields CDR1 SGHAT and CDR2 FQNNGV. There are 13 residues in the CDR3. In DNA form, the CDR3 reads TGTGCCAGCAGTTTAGCGGGGTCAGAGACCCAGTACTTC. Its protein is CASSLAGSETQYF. Variable domain in full (rest from reference TRBV11-2 and TRBJ2-5): EAGVAQSPRYKIIEKRQSVAFWCNPISGHATLYWYQQILGQGPKLLIQFQNNGVVDDSQLPKDRFSAERLKGVDSTLKIQPAKLEDSAVYLCASSLAGSETQYFGPGTRLLVL.

J is TRBJ2-2 and V is TRBV10-3, with 8 positions matching TRBD1. The germline gives CDR1 ENHRY, CDR2 SYGVKD. Trimming removed 4 bases from V and 0 bases from J; junction bases left unmatched: 10. This CDR3 has 18 residues. The DNA for the CDR3 is TGTGCCATCAGTGGTTGGCCAGGGGGCCGAGCGAACACCGGGGAGCTGTTTTTT. It yields the protein CAISGWPGGRANTGELFF.

V usage is TRBV7-9 and J usage is TRBJ2-2, with D hard to call. Trimming took 3 bases from V and 1 from J, leaving 9 bases between them. The germline CDR1 and CDR2 sequences are SEHNR and FQNEAQ (reference sequence). The CDR3 is 15 amino acids. CDR3 coding DNA: TGTGCCAGCAGCTTCGGGTATTTGAACACCGGGGAGCTGTTTTTT. Residues: CASSFGYLNTGELFF.

V and J are TRBV9 and TRBJ2-3, with 14 bases lining up with TRBD2. Germline assignment: CDR1 SGDLS and CDR2 YYNGEE. The junction had 7 bases not matched to a gene; V was cut back by 4 bases and J by 6 bases. This CDR3 is built from 16 residues. CDR3 nucleotide sequence: TGTGCCAGCAGCCCTGTGACTAGCGGGAGGGCGGATACGCAGTATTTT. Protein product: CASSPVTSGRADTQYF.

In DNA, the CDR3 is TGTGCCAGCAGCCCACCTCAAGACACCTTCTATGGCTACACCTTC. Translating gives CASSPPQDTFYGYTF. The gene calls are TRBV28 and TRBJ1-2; the D is unclear. The V end lost 6 bases, the J end lost 4 bases, and 18 bases lay between the germline ends. Germline CDR1 MDHEN, CDR2 SYDVKM. This CDR3 is built from 15 residues.

The V gene is TRBV6-2 or TRBV6-3, the J gene TRBJ2-1, with TRBD2 as a possible D gene (6 bases). CDR3 length: 14 residues. V was trimmed by 4 bases and J by 1 base, leaving 8 bases between them. Germline values: CDR1 MNHEY, CDR2 SVGEGT. The CDR3: CASSLEGSYNEQFF. The CDR3 DNA reads as TGTGCCAGCAGTTTGGAGGGTTCCTACAATGAGCAGTTCTTC.

This clone occurred once. The chain links TRBV6-2 or TRBV6-3 to TRBJ1-1, with 7 bases that match TRBD1. J was trimmed by 4 bases and V by 6 bases; bases with no gene match: 17. CDR3 size: 17 residues. CDR1 and CDR2 from the germline V gene are MNHEY and SVGEGT. The CDR3 sequence is CASSGNTGQSLGTEAFF. The CDR3, as DNA: TGTGCCAGCAGCGGAAACACGGGACAGAGCCTGGGCACTGAAGCTTTCTTT.

The gene calls are TRBV7-3 and TRBJ2-2; D remains unclear. The V and J ends lost 4 bases and 4 bases respectively, with 7 bases between them. Per the germline V gene, CDR1 is SGHTA and CDR2 is FQGTGA. The CDR3 spans 13 residues. The CDR3 region is CASSSGITGELFF. CDR3 nucleotide sequence: TGTGCCAGCAGCTCCGGTATCACCGGGGAGCTGTTTTTT.

This chain joins TRBV7-2 and TRBJ1-4; TRBD1 aligns across 7 bases. This CDR3 spans 15 amino acids. Germline V gene sequence: CDR1 SGHTA, CDR2 FQGNSA. Losses at the gene ends were 2 bases for V and 2 bases for J; bases not matched to a gene: 2. CDR3 nucleotides: TGTGCCAGCAGCTTACAGGGGGAGACTAATGAAAAACTGTTTTTT. This translates into CASSLQGETNEKLFF.

This chain uses TRBV30 with TRBJ2-5, with D possibly TRBD1 on 5 matching bases. This CDR3 comprises 12 residues. The germline V and J ends were trimmed by 0 bases and 6 bases, with 8 bases remaining between them. The germline V gene has CDR1 GTSNPN and CDR2 SVGIG (reference sequence). DNA of the CDR3: TGTGCCTGGAGTGTTAAGGGGCAGACCCAGTACTTC. The encoded protein is CAWSVKGQTQYF.

The chain employs TRBV15 and TRBJ2-1; 10 bases are a match to TRBD1. Germline V CDR1 and CDR2: LNHNV, YYDKDF (reference sequence). The CDR3 spans 15 residues. Trimming cost V 5 bases and J 4 bases; bases outside gene matches: 5. Written as DNA, the CDR3 is TGTGCCACCAGCGGCCGGGACAGGGGTTACAATGAGCAGTTCTTC. Residues: CATSGRDRGYNEQFF.

The chain joins TRBV28 to TRBJ2-2; 8 positions agree with TRBD1. Germline loops: CDR1 MDHEN, CDR2 SYDVKM. This CDR3 has 15 residues. V lost 5 bases and J lost 5; bases outside the gene matches: 7. For the CDR3, the DNA is TGTGCCAGCAGTCGAAGGACAGGGCGAACCGGGGAGCTGTTTTTT. Amino acid sequence: CASSRRTGRTGELFF.

V and J are TRBV19 and TRBJ2-2, with 9 bases aligning to TRBD2. The CDR3 has 15 residues. CDR1 is LNHDA, CDR2 SQIVND, per germline (reference sequence). V lost 5 bases, J lost 6 bases, and 7 bases stayed unmatched. CDR3 protein: CASSRLAGDPGELFF. The CDR3 DNA sequence: TGTGCCAGTAGTCGGTTAGCGGGAGATCCCGGGGAGCTGTTTTTT.

V and J are TRBV28 and TRBJ1-1; a weak D match, TRBD1 (5 bases). Per germline, CDR1 MDHEN and CDR2 SYDVKM. V shed 6 bases and J shed 3 bases, with 11 bases lying between them. The CDR3 sequence is 13 residues long. Here the CDR3 reads CASRTRGDTEAFF. The CDR3 region has the DNA TGTGCCAGCAGAACCCGGGGGGACACTGAAGCTTTCTTT.

Here the CDR3 DNA reads TGTGCCAGCAGCTTATCAGTGAACACTGAAGCTTTCTTT. It codes for CASSLSVNTEAFF. V usage is TRBV7-6 and J usage is TRBJ1-1; D is uncertain. Between the trimmed V and J ends, which lost 2 bases and 0 bases, there was a span of 4 bases. CDR1 is SGHVS and CDR2 is FNYEAQ in the germline V gene. The CDR3 totals 13 residues.

This chain joins TRBV18 and TRBJ1-3; 8 bases fit TRBD1. Germline V gene lookup returns CDR1 KGHSH and CDR2 LQKENI. The CDR3 is made up of 17 amino acids. V lost 3 bases and J lost 1; bases outside the gene matches: 8. In DNA form, the CDR3 reads TGTGCCAGCTCACCCCGACCAGGGGGCCAATCTGGAAACACCATATATTTT. This translates into CASSPRPGGQSGNTIYF.